The source of this TCR beta chain is a study of control samples from healthy donors and cancer patients. Libraries were prepared by immunoSEQ multiplex PCR; TCRdb keeps only in-frame clonotypes and omits some of them. The table records around 96,000 clones, just over 90% of them present only once. This CDR3 is 15 amino acids long. The germline V gene encodes CDR1 SEHNR and CDR2 FQNEAQ (reference sequence). Trimming removed 1 base from V and 1 base from J, with 11 bases in between. Sequenced material: blood. The sequence derives from a man younger than 35 in good health. The J gene is TRBJ2-7, the V gene TRBV7-9; a possible D gene is TRBD2 (6 bases). This CDR3 reads CASSLDVGRSYEQYF. The CDR3 DNA reads TGTGCCAGCAGCTTAGATGTCGGGAGATCCTACGAGCAGTACTTC.